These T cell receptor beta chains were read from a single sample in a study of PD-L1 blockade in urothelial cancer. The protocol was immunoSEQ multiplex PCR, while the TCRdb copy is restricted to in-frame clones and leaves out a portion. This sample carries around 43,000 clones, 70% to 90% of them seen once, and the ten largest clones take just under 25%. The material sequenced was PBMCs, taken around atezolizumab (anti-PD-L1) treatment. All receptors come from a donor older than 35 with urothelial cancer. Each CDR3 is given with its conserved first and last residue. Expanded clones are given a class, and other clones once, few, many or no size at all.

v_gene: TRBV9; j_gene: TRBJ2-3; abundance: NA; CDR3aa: CASSAHPEGLDTQYF
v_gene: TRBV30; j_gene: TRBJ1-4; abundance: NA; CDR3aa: CAWSGGTGDEKLFF
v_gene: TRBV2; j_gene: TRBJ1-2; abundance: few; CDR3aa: CASSGTGGDGYTF
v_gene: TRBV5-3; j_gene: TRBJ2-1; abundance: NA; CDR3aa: CARSLASGSYSYNEQFF
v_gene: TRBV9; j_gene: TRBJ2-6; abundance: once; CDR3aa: CASSVGSSGANVLTF
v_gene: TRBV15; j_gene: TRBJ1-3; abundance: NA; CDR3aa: CATSRGGGQAGNTIYF
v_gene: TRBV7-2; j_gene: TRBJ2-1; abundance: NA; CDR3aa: CASTQPGLAGVGEQFF
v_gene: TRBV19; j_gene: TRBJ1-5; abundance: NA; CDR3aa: CASTPNPGGQPQHF
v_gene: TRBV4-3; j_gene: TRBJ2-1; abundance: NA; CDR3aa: CASSQDYLAGGSYNEQFF
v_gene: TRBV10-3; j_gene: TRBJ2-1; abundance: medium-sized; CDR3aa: CAISALAGAYNEQFF
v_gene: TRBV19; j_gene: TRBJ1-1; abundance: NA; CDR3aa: CASSRTNDRVPSAFF
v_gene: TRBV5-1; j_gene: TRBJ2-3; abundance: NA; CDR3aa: CASSLSADTQYF
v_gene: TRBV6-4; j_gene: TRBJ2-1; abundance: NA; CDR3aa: CASSDSFGASSYNEQFF
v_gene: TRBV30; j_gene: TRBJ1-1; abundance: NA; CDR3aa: CAWSVPGGGTNTEAFF
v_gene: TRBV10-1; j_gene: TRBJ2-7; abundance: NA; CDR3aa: CASKGLASYEQYF
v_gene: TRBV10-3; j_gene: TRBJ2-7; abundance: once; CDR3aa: CAISGPQGYEQYF
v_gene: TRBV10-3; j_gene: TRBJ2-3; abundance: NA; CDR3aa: CAISGTSGSTDTQYF
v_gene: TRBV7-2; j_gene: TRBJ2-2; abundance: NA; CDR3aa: CASSLAVGLAGRTGELFF
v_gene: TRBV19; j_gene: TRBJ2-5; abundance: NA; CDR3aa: CASSIPRGTQYF
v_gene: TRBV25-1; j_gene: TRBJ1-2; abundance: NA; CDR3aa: CASSPLTGLYGYTF
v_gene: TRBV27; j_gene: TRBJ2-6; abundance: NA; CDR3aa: CASSSGGPRQTFSSGANVLTF
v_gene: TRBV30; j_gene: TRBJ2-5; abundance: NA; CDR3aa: CAWGLGETQYF
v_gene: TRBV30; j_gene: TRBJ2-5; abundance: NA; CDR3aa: CAWSRGDRVETQYF
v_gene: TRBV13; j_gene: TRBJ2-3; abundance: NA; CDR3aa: CASSSRPGVSTDTQYF
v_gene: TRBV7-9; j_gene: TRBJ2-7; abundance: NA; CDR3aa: CASSIPGQGLEQYF
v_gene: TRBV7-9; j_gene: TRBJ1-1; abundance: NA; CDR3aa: CASSQGQNTEAFF
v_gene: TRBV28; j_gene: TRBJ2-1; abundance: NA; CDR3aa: CASSFFWGPYNEQFF
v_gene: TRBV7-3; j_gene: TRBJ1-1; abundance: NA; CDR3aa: CASSLGRGRGRTEAFF
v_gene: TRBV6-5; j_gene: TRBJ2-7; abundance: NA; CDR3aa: CASIGGYEQYF
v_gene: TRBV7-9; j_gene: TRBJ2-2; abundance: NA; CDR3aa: CASSRGTGPTGELFF
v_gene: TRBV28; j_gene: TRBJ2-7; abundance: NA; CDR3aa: CASTSPSSYEQYF
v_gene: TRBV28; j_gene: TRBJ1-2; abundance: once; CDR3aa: CASSLGGARNYGYTF
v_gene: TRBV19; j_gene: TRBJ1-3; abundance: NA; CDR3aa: CASRGQHSGNTIYF
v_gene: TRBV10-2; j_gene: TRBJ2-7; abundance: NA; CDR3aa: CASRGGVPYEQYF
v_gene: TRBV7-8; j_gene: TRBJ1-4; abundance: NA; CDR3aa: CASSLWGGGEKLFF
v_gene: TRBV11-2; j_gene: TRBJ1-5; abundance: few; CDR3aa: CASSPTGGSQPQHF
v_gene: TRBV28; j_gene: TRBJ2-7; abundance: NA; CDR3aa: CASSRGQPRSSYEQYF
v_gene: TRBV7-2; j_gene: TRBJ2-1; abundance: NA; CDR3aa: CASSPPGGRGNEQFF
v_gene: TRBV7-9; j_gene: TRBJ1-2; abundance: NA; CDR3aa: CASSPGGIDYGYTF
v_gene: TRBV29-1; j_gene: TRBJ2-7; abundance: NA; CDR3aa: CSGKPGGSYEQYF
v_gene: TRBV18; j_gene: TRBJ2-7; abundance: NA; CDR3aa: CASSQAGQGAGEQYF
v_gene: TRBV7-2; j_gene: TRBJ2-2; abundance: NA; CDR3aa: CASRYLGATGELFF
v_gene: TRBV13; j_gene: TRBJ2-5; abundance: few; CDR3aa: CASSPRELWGETQYF
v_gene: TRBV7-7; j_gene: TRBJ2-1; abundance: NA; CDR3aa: CASSPQPGNEQFF
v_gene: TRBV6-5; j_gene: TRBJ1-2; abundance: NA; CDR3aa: CATRARGHGYTF
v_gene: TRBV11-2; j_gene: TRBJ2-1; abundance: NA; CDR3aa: CASSLGGLAAYNEQFF
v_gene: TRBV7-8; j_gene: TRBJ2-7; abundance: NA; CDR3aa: CASSLAPIFGYEQYF
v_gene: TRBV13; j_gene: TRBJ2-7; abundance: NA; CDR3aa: CASSQTGWGEPAYEQYF
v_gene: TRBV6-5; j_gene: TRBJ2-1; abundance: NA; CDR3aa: CASSLGTRFGNEQFF
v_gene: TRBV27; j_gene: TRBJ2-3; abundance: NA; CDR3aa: CASSLLGVGGRTTDTQYF
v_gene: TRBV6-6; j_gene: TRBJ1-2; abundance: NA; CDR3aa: CASSYSKGEGYTF
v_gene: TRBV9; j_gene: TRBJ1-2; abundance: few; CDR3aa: CASSVGGLGGYTF
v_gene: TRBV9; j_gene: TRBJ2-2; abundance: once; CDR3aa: CASSPGGGLFF
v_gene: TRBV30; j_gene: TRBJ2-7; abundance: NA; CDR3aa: CAWSRGPAKKQYF
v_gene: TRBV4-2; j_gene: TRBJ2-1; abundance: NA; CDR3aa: CASSQSGTSGRGGQFF
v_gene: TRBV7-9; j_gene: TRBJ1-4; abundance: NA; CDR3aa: CASRTGTAATNEKLFF
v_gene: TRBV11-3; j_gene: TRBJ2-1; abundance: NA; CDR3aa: CASSPGLYAGNEQFF